The 10 T cell receptor beta chains in this list originate from one sample, sequenced in a study of early T cells in non-severe SARS-CoV-2 infection. Via MiXCR, TCRdb re-called the 5' RACE reads, giving one row per CDR3 protein. The data hold 80,000 or so distinct CDR3 sequences, with 15% to 18% observed a single time. The sequenced sample consisted of whole blood. All receptors derive from an adult who was a healthcare worker with PCR-confirmed SARS-CoV-2 infection or an uninfected control (not recorded which).

This chain uses TRBV29-1 with TRBJ2-7; TRBD1 or TRBD2 may be the D gene (5 bases each). Germline CDR1 is SQVTM and CDR2 is ANQGSEA. The CDR3 is 10 residues long. The V gene lost 4 bases and the J gene lost 5 bases, with 6 bases spanning the gap. The CDR3 here is CSVGGNEQYF. CDR3 in DNA: TGCAGCGTTGGGGGGAACGAGCAGTACTTC.

The V gene is TRBV29-1, the J gene TRBJ2-5; either TRBD1 or TRBD2 may supply D (6 bases each). Per germline, CDR1 SQVTM and CDR2 ANQGSEA. The CDR3 extends over 13 amino acids. Deletions cut 4 bases from V and 5 bases from J, with 14 bases between. The chain's CDR3 is CSVVMGGWETQYF. The DNA of the CDR3 is TGCAGCGTTGTAATGGGGGGCTGGGAGACCCAGTACTTC.

This clonotype came up many times. The chain combines TRBV6-5 with TRBJ1-1; D gene unclear. Per the germline V gene, CDR1 is MNHEY and CDR2 is SVGAGI. This CDR3 comprises 14 residues. V was trimmed by 7 bases and J by 3 bases, leaving 15 bases between them. In DNA, the CDR3 is TGTGCCAGCACCTACACCCGGGGTTACACTGAAGCTTTCTTT. It yields the protein CASTYTRGYTEAFF.

The V and J genes are TRBV29-1 and TRBJ1-1; D is possibly TRBD1 (5 bases). The V gene's germline CDR1 is SQVTM and CDR2 ANQGSEA. The CDR3 extends over 13 amino acids. V was cut by 3 bases and J by 2 bases, with 10 bases left in between. The CDR3 coding sequence is TGCAGCGTTGAGAACGGGGGAAACACTGAAGCTTTCTTT. This sequence encodes CSVENGGNTEAFF.

This chain connects TRBV4-2 to TRBJ1-4; 7 bases match TRBD1. Germline V gene sequence: CDR1 LGHNA, CDR2 YNFKEQ. Trimming cost V 1 base and J 4 bases; bases outside gene matches: 3. The CDR3 covers 15 residues. The CDR3 protein is CASSQGTGSNEKLFF. The CDR3 DNA sequence: TGTGCCAGCAGCCAAGGGACAGGCAGTAATGAAAAACTGTTTTTT.

This clonotype was observed a few times. The chain has TRBV7-9 and TRBJ1-1, with D uncertain. The CDR3 loop spans 13 amino acids. The V gene's germline CDR1 is SEHNR and CDR2 FQNEAQ (reference sequence). V lost 2 bases to trimming and J lost 4 bases, with 8 bases between them. As DNA, the CDR3 is TGTGCCAGCAGCTTAAAGGGTCTCACTGAAGCTTTCTTT. Amino acid sequence: CASSLKGLTEAFF.

This chain links TRBV9 with TRBJ1-5; D ambiguous. The CDR3 length is 14 residues. V gave up 1 base and J gave up 4 bases, with 9 bases separating them. Germline CDR1 and CDR2: SGDLS and YYNGEE. The CDR3 sequence: CASSVTAVNQPQHF. Written as DNA, the CDR3 is TGTGCCAGCAGCGTAACAGCCGTAAATCAGCCCCAGCATTTT.

The sample holds many counts of this clonotype. CDR3: CASSNPGPHYNEQFF. The CDR3 nucleotides read TGTGCCAGCAGCAATCCGGGACCACACTACAATGAGCAGTTCTTC. V gene TRBV7-3 combines with J gene TRBJ2-1; the D call may be TRBD1 or TRBD2 (5 bases each). The CDR3 extends over 15 amino acids. Germline V lookup: CDR1 SGHTA, CDR2 FQGTGA. Trimming stripped 5 bases from V and 3 bases from J, with 14 bases between. The full variable domain, its missing parts supplied by reference TRBV7-3 and TRBJ2-1, is GAGVSQTPSNKVTEKGKYVELRCDPISGHTALYWYRQSLGQGPEFLIYFQGTGAADDSGLPNDRFFAVRPEGSVSTLKIQRTERGDSAVYLCASSNPGPHYNEQFFGPGTRLTVL.

The V gene is TRBV28, the J gene TRBJ2-4; D call uncertain. V gave up 4 bases and J gave up 9 bases, with 13 bases separating them. The germline V gene has CDR1 MDHEN and CDR2 SYDVKM. The CDR3 contains 13 residues. CDR3 DNA sequence: TGTGCCAGCAGTTCCCGCAACCGCGGCATTCAGTACTTC. Its translation: CASSSRNRGIQYF. Using reference TRBV28 and TRBJ2-4 for the parts outside the CDR3, the full variable domain is DVKVTQSSRYLVKRTGEKVFLECVQDMDHENMFWYRQDPGLGLRLIYFSYDVKMKEKGDIPEGYSVSREKKERFSLILESASTNQTSMYLCASSSRNRGIQYFGAGTRLSVL.

This clonotype was picked up a small number of times. J is TRBJ2-2 and V is TRBV20-1, with D unclear. Germline CDR1 DFQATT, CDR2 SNEGSKA (reference sequence). The CDR3 sequence is 16 residues long. V was cut by 0 bases and J by 0 bases, with 11 bases left in between. CDR3 sequence (DNA): TGCAGTGCTAGAGATGTGAGGAGTTCGAACACCGGGGAGCTGTTTTTT. Its protein is CSARDVRSSNTGELFF.